A selection of T cell receptor beta chains follows, all from one sample in a study of T cell responses to AZD1222 COVID-19 vaccine. TCRdb's table, derived via immunoSEQ multiplex PCR, lists solely in-frame clones and lacks some. Of some 150,000 clones listed, around 90% are singletons. The specimen comprised peripheral blood, sampled on day 0 of AZD1222 vaccination. The receptors originated from an adult in good health. The CDR3 runs from the conserved cysteine through the conserved F or W. A D gene is named only where the DNA matches it firmly. Where a row states a size, it is once, few, many or the class of an expanded clone; other rows omit it.

j_call | d_call | v_call | clone_size | cdr3_aa | cdr3_nt
TRBJ2-1 | - | TRBV18 | - | CASSPLAGLYNEQFF | TGTGCCAGCTCACCACTCGCGGGATTATACAATGAGCAGTTCTTC
TRBJ2-7 | TRBD1 | TRBV28 | once | CASSSPLPTGDYEQYF | TGTGCCAGCAGTTCCCCCCTCCCGACAGGGGATTACGAGCAGTACTTC
TRBJ2-7 | - | TRBV6-5 | once | CASRHRQGRDEQYF | TGTGCCAGCAGACACAGACAAGGAAGGGACGAGCAGTACTTC
TRBJ2-7 | - | TRBV6-6 | - | CASHQSGRAYEQYF | TGTGCCAGCCATCAATCCGGCAGAGCCTACGAGCAGTACTTC
TRBJ2-5 | TRBD2 | TRBV19 | - | CASRAGGGETQYF | TGTGCCAGTAGGGCGGGAGGGGGAGAGACCCAGTACTTC
TRBJ1-1 | TRBD1 | TRBV10-3 | - | CASATGENTEAFF | TGTGCCAGCGCTACAGGGGAGAACACTGAAGCTTTCTTT
TRBJ1-2 | - | TRBV3-1/TRBV3-2 | - | CASSQLGRNYGYTF | TGTGCCAGCAGCCAACTGGGACGGAACTATGGCTACACCTTC
TRBJ2-7 | - | TRBV2 | - | CASKGYVAGEQYF | TGTGCCAGCAAAGGGTACGTGGCTGGCGAGCAGTACTTC
TRBJ1-6 | - | TRBV27 | - | CASSLSQAGINSPLHF | TGTGCCAGCAGTTTATCGCAGGCAGGGATTAATTCACCCCTCCACTTT
TRBJ2-1 | - | TRBV5-4 | once | CASSLADSYNEQFF | TGTGCCAGCAGCTTGGCCGATTCTTACAATGAGCAGTTCTTC
TRBJ1-4 | - | TRBV4-1 | - | CASSQDRLVFGQKLFF | TGCGCCAGCAGCCAAGATCGTTTAGTTTTCGGGCAGAAACTGTTTTTT
TRBJ1-2 | - | TRBV28 | - | CASSSGGYTF | TGTGCCAGCAGTAGTGGTGGCTACACCTTC
TRBJ2-1 | - | TRBV25-1 | - | CASSKIGVYNEQFF | TGTGCCAGCAGTAAGATAGGAGTCTACAATGAGCAGTTCTTC
TRBJ1-2 | TRBD1 | TRBV19 | once | CASSGTGAGYTF | TGTGCCAGTAGCGGGACAGGGGCTGGCTACACCTTC
TRBJ1-4 | - | TRBV19 | - | CASTAGTFGEKLFF | TGTGCCAGTACGGCCGGAACATTTGGTGAAAAACTGTTTTTT
TRBJ1-1 | - | TRBV27 | - | CASSVRRPSAFF | TGTGCCAGCAGTGTGCGCCGGCCCAGTGCTTTCTTT
TRBJ2-1 | - | TRBV7-2 | - | CASSLNQRGGYNEQFF | TGTGCCAGCAGCTTAAATCAGCGTGGGGGATACAATGAGCAGTTCTTC
TRBJ1-2 | - | TRBV7-2 | - | CASSLSMGGYTF | TGTGCCAGCAGCTTATCAATGGGTGGCTACACCTTC
TRBJ2-7 | - | TRBV6-5 | - | CASSRLGQLSYEQYF | TGTGCCAGCAGTCGCCTCGGACAGCTCTCCTACGAGCAGTACTTC
TRBJ1-2 | TRBD1 | TRBV13 | few | CASSLGTGGAANYGYTF | TGTGCCAGCAGCTTAGGGACAGGGGGCGCCGCTAACTATGGCTACACCTTC
TRBJ1-2 | - | TRBV6-5 | once | CASSPGLSYGYTF | TGTGCCAGCAGTCCCGGACTGAGCTATGGCTACACCTTC
TRBJ2-5 | TRBD2 | TRBV5-1 | - | CASRSGGAVSQETQYF | TGCGCCAGCAGGAGCGGGGGGGCGGTTTCTCAAGAGACCCAGTACTTC
TRBJ2-1 | TRBD2 | TRBV3-1/TRBV3-2 | - | CASSPRTSGVTYNEQFF | TGTGCCAGCAGCCCCCGGACTAGCGGGGTGACCTACAATGAGCAGTTCTTC
TRBJ2-2 | - | TRBV25-1 | - | CASSEWGTGELFF | TGTGCCAGCAGTGAGTGGGGGACCGGGGAGCTGTTTTTT
TRBJ2-7 | TRBD1 | TRBV19 | - | CASKRRTGVSGEQYF | TGTGCCAGTAAGAGACGGACAGGGGTTTCGGGCGAGCAGTACTTC